Following are 9 T cell receptor beta chains from one sample sequenced in a study of monozygotic twins with inflammatory bowel disease (dated by TCRdb to between 2018 and 2021). Library creation used 5' RACE. Sequencing was performed on an Illumina HiSeq 2500. After TCRdb reprocessed the reads, each CDR3 protein sequence was kept as one row, without DNA. This sample's table carries 140,000 to 150,000 distinct CDR3 sequences. Roughly 1.2% of the sample goes to the ten largest clones. The material sequenced was blood. These receptors originate from a human donor with ulcerative colitis or Crohn's disease, or a healthy co-twin of an affected twin (not recorded which).

The J gene is TRBJ2-7, the V gene TRBV5-5; TCRdb's D call of TRBD2 is untestable without DNA. The CDR3 loop spans 14 amino acids. Germline assignment: CDR1 SGHKS and CDR2 YYEKEE (reference sequence). The CDR3 region is CASSPGSGNYEQYF.

This chain joins TRBV7-9 and TRBJ1-5; the TRBD1 assignment by TCRdb is unverifiable without DNA. The CDR3 is 14 amino acids. CDR1 SEHNR and CDR2 FQNEAQ come from the germline V gene (reference sequence). This chain's CDR3 is CASSTGTGIQPQHF. The whole variable domain, remainder taken from reference TRBV7-9 and TRBJ1-5, is DTGVSQNPRHKITKRGQNVTFRCDPISEHNRLYWYRQTLGQGPEFLTYFQNEAQLEKSRLLSDRFSAERPKGSFSTLEIQRTEQGDSAMYLCASSTGTGIQPQHFGDGTRLSIL.

This chain uses TRBV20-1 with TRBJ1-5; TCRdb's D call of TRBD1 is untestable without DNA. There are 13 residues in the CDR3. Per the germline V gene, CDR1 is DFQATT and CDR2 is SNEGSKA (reference sequence). The CDR3 protein is CSADRSLNQPQHF.

This chain joins TRBV20-1 and TRBJ2-7; without DNA, the TCRdb call of TRBD1 cannot be checked. Germline V gene lookup returns CDR1 DFQATT and CDR2 SNEGSKA (reference sequence). This CDR3 spans 15 amino acids. This CDR3 is CSALTPSGGQYEQYF.

The CDR3 sequence is CASSQEVRGGELFF. The chain has TRBV3-1 and TRBJ2-2. The germline CDR1 and CDR2 sequences are LGHDT and YNNKEL (reference sequence). CDR3 length: 14 residues. Looking up the rest from reference TRBV3-1 and TRBJ2-2 gives the full variable domain: DTAVSQTPKYLVTQMGNDKSIKCEQNLGHDTMYWYKQDSKKFLKIMFSYNNKELIINETVPNRFSPKSPDKAHLNLHINSLELGDSAVYFCASSQEVRGGELFFGEGSRLTVL.

The chain is built from TRBV20-1 and TRBJ1-2. This CDR3 has 13 residues. The germline V gene has CDR1 DFQATT and CDR2 SNEGSKA (reference sequence). CDR3 region: CSARDQGGYGYTF.

This sequence joins TRBV7-6 and TRBJ2-2. The CDR3 has 14 residues. The germline V gene has CDR1 SGHVS and CDR2 FNYEAQ. This chain's CDR3 is CASAKESNTGELFF.

CDR3 loop: CASSLVAVSTDTQYF. The chain employs TRBV7-2 and TRBJ2-3. Germline V lookup: CDR1 SGHTA, CDR2 FQGNSA. The CDR3 loop spans 15 amino acids.

This chain uses TRBV7-9 with TRBJ2-5. There are 14 residues in the CDR3. Germline V gene lookup returns CDR1 SEHNR and CDR2 FQNEAQ (reference sequence). The CDR3 reads CASSLEQNQETQYF.